This T cell receptor (beta chain) came from a study of vaccination and CD4 T cells after COVID-19. Background on the study: In culture, cells were exposed to overlapping spike peptides from SARS-CoV-2, HCoV-NL63, HCoV-OC43 and HCoV-229E. Findings and caveats of the study: From about 20 to 38, the median of SARS-CoV-2-reactive clonotypes rose without reaching significance.

Trimming cost V 4 bases and J 5 bases, with 16 bases left between them. The V gene's germline CDR1 is SGHNT and CDR2 YYREEE (reference sequence). The CDR3 has 15 residues. Treatment given: roughly 11-day PBMC culture with coronavirus spike peptide pools or control peptides (ViraFEST assay). Harvesting of the unexposed donor's CD4+ T cells predated the COVID-19 pandemic (2011-2018). Cells received half-medium changes with fresh IL-2 medium on days 3 and 7. Oncomine TCR Beta short-read sequencing was applied to DNA from cultured CD4+ T cells. Someone extracted genomic DNA from cultured CD4+ T cells. TCRdb reanalysed the PCR reads using MiXCR and keeps one entry per CDR3 protein. Counted here are thousands of distinct CDR3 sequences, over 30% occurring once; the ten biggest clones make up about 19%. This clonotype was seen a handful of times. The antigen is undetermined.

V gene TRBV5-4 combines with J gene TRBJ1-3; D not resolved. The TCR sequence derives from a human donor in good health. What was sequenced was CD4+ T cells from blood, cultured in vitro. The CDR3 region has the DNA TGTGCCAGCAGCCCCACACGGTCAGGACGAAACACCATATATTTT. Its translation is CASSPTRSGRNTIYF.